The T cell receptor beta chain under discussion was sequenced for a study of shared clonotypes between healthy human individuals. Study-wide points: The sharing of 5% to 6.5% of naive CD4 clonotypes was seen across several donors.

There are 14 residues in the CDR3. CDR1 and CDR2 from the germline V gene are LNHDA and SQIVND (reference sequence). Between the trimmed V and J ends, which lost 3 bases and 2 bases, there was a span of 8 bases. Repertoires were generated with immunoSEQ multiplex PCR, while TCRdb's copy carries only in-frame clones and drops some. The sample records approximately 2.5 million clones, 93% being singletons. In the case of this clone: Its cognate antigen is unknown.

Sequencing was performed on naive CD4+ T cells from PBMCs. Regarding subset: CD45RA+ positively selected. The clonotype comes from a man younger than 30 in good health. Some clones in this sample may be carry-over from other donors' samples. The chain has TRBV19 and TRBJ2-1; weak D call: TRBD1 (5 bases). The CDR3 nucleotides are TGTGCCAGTAGTATCGAGGACACCTACAATGAGCAGTTCTTC. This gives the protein CASSIEDTYNEQFF. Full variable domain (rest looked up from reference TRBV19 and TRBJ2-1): DGGITQSPKYLFRKEGQNVTLSCEQNLNHDAMYWYRQDPGQGLRLIYYSQIVNDFQKGDIAEGYSVSREKKESFPLTVTSAQKNPTAFYLCASSIEDTYNEQFFGPGTRLTVL.